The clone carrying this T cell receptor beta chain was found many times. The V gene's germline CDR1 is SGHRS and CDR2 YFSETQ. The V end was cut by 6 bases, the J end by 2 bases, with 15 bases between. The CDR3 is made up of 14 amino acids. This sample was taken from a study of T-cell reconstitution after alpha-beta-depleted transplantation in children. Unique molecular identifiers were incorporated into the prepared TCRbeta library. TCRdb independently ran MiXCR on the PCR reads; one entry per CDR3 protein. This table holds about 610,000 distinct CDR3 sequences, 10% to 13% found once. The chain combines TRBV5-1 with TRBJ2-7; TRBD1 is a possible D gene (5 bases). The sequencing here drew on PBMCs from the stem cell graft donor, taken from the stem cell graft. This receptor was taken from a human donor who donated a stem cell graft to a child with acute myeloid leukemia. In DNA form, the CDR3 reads TGCGCCAGCACCCAGGGATCAAGTCCCTACGAGCAGTACTTC. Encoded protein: CASTQGSSPYEQYF.